These T cell receptor beta chains were read from a single sample in a study of response to subunit inactivated influenza vaccine. From the RT-PCR reads, TCRdb called clonotypes with MiXCR, one entry per CDR3 protein. Here the sample spans 450,000 to 700,000 distinct CDR3 sequences, 14% being singletons. The sample was PBMCs from blood, taken roughly 12 days after vaccination. The receptors were gathered from a man aged 45-65 years who received an inactivated influenza vaccine. CDR3s include the opening cysteine and the closing phenylalanine or tryptophan. Each record gives: clone size, D gene, J gene, V gene, CDR3 protein, CDR3 DNA. D genes are given only for firm matches. Not every row has a clone size; where given, it reads once, few, many or a size class.

clone size: few; D gene: .; J gene: TRBJ1-5; V gene: TRBV7-2; CDR3 protein: CASSLEGVVDQPQHF; CDR3 DNA: TGTGCCAGCAGCTTAGAGGGAGTAGTCGATCAGCCCCAGCATTTT
clone size: many; D gene: TRBD1; J gene: TRBJ1-1; V gene: TRBV7-2; CDR3 protein: CASSRDRNTEAFF; CDR3 DNA: TGCGCCAGCAGCCGGGACAGGAACACTGAAGCTTTCTTT
clone size: .; D gene: .; J gene: TRBJ1-5; V gene: TRBV6-2/TRBV6-3; CDR3 protein: CASTPGSFLDSFNNQPQHF; CDR3 DNA: TGTGCCAGCACCCCCGGGAGTTTCTTGGATTCCTTTAACAATCAGCCCCAGCATTTT
clone size: .; D gene: .; J gene: TRBJ1-6; V gene: TRBV3-1; CDR3 protein: CASNQDFGGNSPLHF; CDR3 DNA: TGTGCCAGCAACCAAGATTTTGGGGGTAATTCACCCCTCCACTTT
clone size: few; D gene: TRBD2; J gene: TRBJ2-5; V gene: TRBV27; CDR3 protein: CASSVLGRGGQETQYF; CDR3 DNA: TGTGCCAGCAGTGTGCTGGGGCGGGGGGGCCAAGAGACCCAGTACTTC
clone size: few; D gene: .; J gene: TRBJ2-1; V gene: TRBV3-1; CDR3 protein: CASSQDGRHEQFF; CDR3 DNA: TGTGCCAGCAGCCAAGATGGCCGCCATGAGCAGTTCTTC
clone size: few; D gene: .; J gene: TRBJ1-3; V gene: TRBV20-1; CDR3 protein: CSAREIGNTIYF; CDR3 DNA: TGCAGTGCTAGGGAAATTGGAAACACCATATATTTT
clone size: .; D gene: TRBD2; J gene: TRBJ2-3; V gene: TRBV7-2; CDR3 protein: CASNRRGDHTDTQYF; CDR3 DNA: TGTGCCAGCAATCGACGGGGGGACCACACAGATACGCAGTATTTT
clone size: many; D gene: .; J gene: TRBJ2-7; V gene: TRBV7-8; CDR3 protein: CASSHYYEQYF; CDR3 DNA: TGTGCCAGCAGCCACTACTACGAGCAGTACTTC
clone size: few; D gene: .; J gene: TRBJ2-1; V gene: TRBV7-9; CDR3 protein: CASSLVKGRRYNEQFF; CDR3 DNA: TGTGCCAGCAGCTTAGTGAAGGGGCGCAGGTACAATGAGCAGTTCTTC
clone size: .; D gene: TRBD2; J gene: TRBJ2-3; V gene: TRBV15; CDR3 protein: CATSRSGSVTDTQYF; CDR3 DNA: TGTGCCACCAGCCGTAGCGGGAGCGTCACAGATACGCAGTATTTT
clone size: few; D gene: .; J gene: TRBJ2-5; V gene: TRBV29-1; CDR3 protein: CSVETENYQETQYF; CDR3 DNA: TGCAGCGTTGAGACAGAGAATTACCAAGAGACCCAGTACTTC
clone size: few; D gene: TRBD1; J gene: TRBJ1-1; V gene: TRBV28; CDR3 protein: CATKSWAGGTEAFF; CDR3 DNA: TGTGCCACTAAGAGTTGGGCAGGGGGGACTGAAGCTTTCTTT
clone size: .; D gene: TRBD1; J gene: TRBJ1-1; V gene: TRBV11-2; CDR3 protein: CASSPRTGILGTEAFF; CDR3 DNA: TGTGCCAGCAGCCCAAGGACAGGCATCTTAGGGACTGAAGCTTTCTTT
clone size: .; D gene: .; J gene: TRBJ1-5; V gene: TRBV12-3/TRBV12-4; CDR3 protein: CASSLDGIGNQPQHF; CDR3 DNA: TGTGCCAGCAGTTTAGACGGGATTGGAAATCAGCCCCAGCATTTT
clone size: .; D gene: TRBD1; J gene: TRBJ2-4; V gene: TRBV7-9; CDR3 protein: CASSSGQSTYF; CDR3 DNA: TGTGCCAGCAGCTCGGGACAGAGTACATACTTC
clone size: many; D gene: TRBD1; J gene: TRBJ1-5; V gene: TRBV5-6; CDR3 protein: CASSGTGSNQPQHF; CDR3 DNA: TGTGCCAGCAGCGGGACAGGGAGCAATCAGCCCCAGCATTTT
clone size: once; D gene: .; J gene: TRBJ2-2; V gene: TRBV30; CDR3 protein: CAWKGLYTGELFF; CDR3 DNA: TGTGCCTGGAAGGGGCTGTACACCGGGGAGCTGTTTTTT
clone size: .; D gene: .; J gene: TRBJ2-1; V gene: TRBV24-1; CDR3 protein: CATSDLGDGTAYNEQFF; CDR3 DNA: TGTGCCACCAGTGATTTGGGGGACGGGACCGCTTACAATGAGCAGTTCTTC
clone size: .; D gene: TRBD1; J gene: TRBJ1-5; V gene: TRBV5-6; CDR3 protein: CASSLQGRVQPQHF; CDR3 DNA: TGTGCCAGCAGCTTACAGGGGAGAGTACAGCCCCAGCATTTT
clone size: few; D gene: .; J gene: TRBJ1-5; V gene: TRBV15; CDR3 protein: CATGSGRHNQPQHF; CDR3 DNA: TGTGCCACCGGATCAGGGAGGCATAATCAGCCCCAGCATTTT
clone size: .; D gene: .; J gene: TRBJ1-1; V gene: TRBV6-5; CDR3 protein: CASSYSSGGTGNTEAFF; CDR3 DNA: TGTGCCAGCAGTTACTCGAGCGGGGGGACTGGGAACACTGAAGCTTTCTTT
clone size: .; D gene: TRBD2; J gene: TRBJ2-5; V gene: TRBV6-2/TRBV6-3; CDR3 protein: CASRQTGTSGSQYF; CDR3 DNA: TGTGCCAGCAGACAAACCGGGACTAGTGGTTCCCAGTACTTC
clone size: many; D gene: TRBD2; J gene: TRBJ2-1; V gene: TRBV7-9; CDR3 protein: CASSKPAGGPYNEQFF; CDR3 DNA: TGTGCCAGCAGCAAACCCGCGGGAGGGCCCTACAATGAGCAGTTCTTC
clone size: few; D gene: .; J gene: TRBJ2-7; V gene: TRBV29-1; CDR3 protein: CSVGRGPNEQYF; CDR3 DNA: TGCAGCGTTGGTCGGGGCCCCAACGAGCAGTACTTC
clone size: many; D gene: TRBD2; J gene: TRBJ2-3; V gene: TRBV20-1; CDR3 protein: CSAPMGGYGTDTQYF; CDR3 DNA: TGCAGTGCTCCCATGGGGGGGTATGGCACAGATACGCAGTATTTT
clone size: few; D gene: .; J gene: TRBJ2-1; V gene: TRBV24-1; CDR3 protein: CATHGNSRGSYNEQFF; CDR3 DNA: TGTGCCACCCACGGTAACTCCCGAGGCTCCTACAATGAGCAGTTCTTC
clone size: .; D gene: .; J gene: TRBJ2-3; V gene: TRBV5-1; CDR3 protein: CASRNAGADTQYF; CDR3 DNA: TGCGCCAGCAGAAACGCAGGGGCAGATACGCAGTATTTT
clone size: .; D gene: .; J gene: TRBJ2-7; V gene: TRBV5-6; CDR3 protein: CASSLGSFPTYEQYF; CDR3 DNA: TGTGCCAGCAGCTTGGGGAGCTTCCCTACCTACGAGCAGTACTTC
clone size: .; D gene: TRBD2; J gene: TRBJ2-1; V gene: TRBV7-6; CDR3 protein: CASSTPLAGMYNEQFF; CDR3 DNA: TGTGCCAGCAGCACCCCACTAGCGGGCATGTACAATGAGCAGTTCTTC
clone size: few; D gene: .; J gene: TRBJ2-7; V gene: TRBV7-2; CDR3 protein: CASSLSLGLREQYF; CDR3 DNA: TGTGCCAGCAGCTTAAGTCTGGGTCTGCGGGAGCAGTACTTC
clone size: few; D gene: .; J gene: TRBJ2-3; V gene: TRBV20-1; CDR3 protein: CSASGTAQSSTDTQYF; CDR3 DNA: TGCAGTGCTAGCGGGACCGCCCAATCTAGCACAGATACGCAGTATTTT
clone size: few; D gene: TRBD2; J gene: TRBJ2-5; V gene: TRBV6-2/TRBV6-3; CDR3 protein: CASSYPLAGGLETQYF; CDR3 DNA: TGTGCCAGCAGTTACCCACTAGCGGGAGGACTAGAGACCCAGTACTTC
clone size: .; D gene: .; J gene: TRBJ2-7; V gene: TRBV7-2; CDR3 protein: CASSGRFYEQYF; CDR3 DNA: TGTGCCAGCAGCGGACGATTCTACGAGCAGTACTTC
clone size: .; D gene: TRBD2; J gene: TRBJ2-4; V gene: TRBV15; CDR3 protein: CATSGSGGAKNIQYF; CDR3 DNA: TGTGCCACCAGCGGGAGCGGGGGGGCCAAAAACATTCAGTACTTC
clone size: .; D gene: .; J gene: TRBJ1-3; V gene: TRBV10-3; CDR3 protein: CAISGEGGETSGNTIYF; CDR3 DNA: TGTGCCATCAGTGGAGAGGGGGGGGAAACCTCTGGAAACACCATATATTTT
clone size: few; D gene: TRBD2; J gene: TRBJ2-5; V gene: TRBV20-1; CDR3 protein: CSATSGVVETQYF; CDR3 DNA: TGCAGTGCTACTAGCGGGGTGGTGGAGACCCAGTACTTC
clone size: .; D gene: .; J gene: TRBJ2-7; V gene: TRBV5-1; CDR3 protein: CASSLTTAGPYEQYF; CDR3 DNA: TGCGCCAGCAGCCTGACTACGGCAGGTCCCTACGAGCAGTACTTC
clone size: .; D gene: .; J gene: TRBJ2-7; V gene: TRBV6-5; CDR3 protein: CASSYFFGDSSGEQYF; CDR3 DNA: TGTGCCAGCAGTTACTTTTTCGGCGACTCCTCCGGCGAGCAGTACTTC
clone size: .; D gene: TRBD1; J gene: TRBJ1-5; V gene: TRBV20-1; CDR3 protein: CSAREQGNQPQHF; CDR3 DNA: TGCAGTGCTAGGGAACAGGGGAATCAGCCCCAGCATTTT
clone size: few; D gene: TRBD1; J gene: TRBJ2-7; V gene: TRBV4-2; CDR3 protein: CASSQDNRGHTYEQYF; CDR3 DNA: TGTGCCAGCAGCCAAGATAACAGGGGTCATACCTACGAGCAGTACTTC
clone size: few; D gene: .; J gene: TRBJ2-5; V gene: TRBV6-5; CDR3 protein: CASSYSNLQGGETQYF; CDR3 DNA: TGTGCCAGCAGTTACTCGAACCTTCAGGGAGGAGAGACCCAGTACTTC
clone size: few; D gene: .; J gene: TRBJ1-1; V gene: TRBV10-3; CDR3 protein: CAISEYSGGTEAFF; CDR3 DNA: TGTGCCATCAGTGAGTACAGCGGTGGCACTGAAGCTTTCTTT
clone size: few; D gene: .; J gene: TRBJ1-1; V gene: TRBV10-3; CDR3 protein: CAISVGTPEAFF; CDR3 DNA: TGTGCCATCAGTGTAGGGACTCCAGAAGCTTTCTTT
clone size: .; D gene: .; J gene: TRBJ2-3; V gene: TRBV5-1; CDR3 protein: CASSSGTYATDTQYF; CDR3 DNA: TGCGCCAGCAGCTCGGGAACGTACGCCACAGATACGCAGTATTTT
clone size: .; D gene: .; J gene: TRBJ1-5; V gene: TRBV28; CDR3 protein: CASSLQLQPQHF; CDR3 DNA: TGTGCCAGCAGTTTACAGCTTCAGCCCCAGCATTTT
clone size: few; D gene: TRBD2; J gene: TRBJ2-3; V gene: TRBV5-1; CDR3 protein: CASSFPGLAVQDTQYF; CDR3 DNA: TGCGCCAGCAGCTTCCCGGGACTAGCGGTTCAAGATACGCAGTATTTT
clone size: few; D gene: TRBD1; J gene: TRBJ1-1; V gene: TRBV5-5; CDR3 protein: CASSRHGQGLGTEAFF; CDR3 DNA: TGTGCCAGCAGTCGACACGGACAGGGACTTGGCACTGAAGCTTTCTTT
clone size: few; D gene: .; J gene: TRBJ2-5; V gene: TRBV5-1; CDR3 protein: CASSKGTESRETQYF; CDR3 DNA: TGCGCCAGCAGCAAAGGGACTGAGAGTAGGGAGACCCAGTACTTC
clone size: few; D gene: TRBD2; J gene: TRBJ2-7; V gene: TRBV4-1; CDR3 protein: CASSQDTGGLYEQYF; CDR3 DNA: TGCGCCAGCAGCCAAGATACGGGGGGACTCTACGAGCAGTACTTC
clone size: few; D gene: .; J gene: TRBJ1-4; V gene: TRBV7-8; CDR3 protein: CASSTRREANEKLFF; CDR3 DNA: TGTGCCAGCAGCACCAGACGAGAGGCTAATGAAAAACTGTTTTTT
clone size: few; D gene: .; J gene: TRBJ2-1; V gene: TRBV25-1; CDR3 protein: CASSAASGSSNEQFF; CDR3 DNA: TGTGCCAGCAGCGCGGCGTCTGGGAGCAGCAATGAGCAGTTCTTC
clone size: many; D gene: .; J gene: TRBJ2-1; V gene: TRBV15; CDR3 protein: CATSREAHYNEQFF; CDR3 DNA: TGTGCCACCAGCAGAGAGGCCCACTACAATGAGCAGTTCTTC
clone size: .; D gene: TRBD2; J gene: TRBJ2-1; V gene: TRBV14; CDR3 protein: CASSPRTGRGAVF; CDR3 DNA: TGTGCCAGCAGCCCCCGAACCGGGCGGGGGGCCGTCTTC
clone size: .; D gene: .; J gene: TRBJ1-4; V gene: TRBV15; CDR3 protein: CATSRRQPRQGKLFF; CDR3 DNA: TGTGCCACCAGCAGACGACAGCCAAGGCAAGGAAAACTGTTTTTT
clone size: few; D gene: TRBD2; J gene: TRBJ2-5; V gene: TRBV5-1; CDR3 protein: CASSKGTSVYQETQYF; CDR3 DNA: TGCGCCAGCAGCAAGGGGACTAGCGTTTACCAAGAGACCCAGTACTTC
clone size: many; D gene: TRBD1; J gene: TRBJ2-3; V gene: TRBV9; CDR3 protein: CASRERGLSTDTQYF; CDR3 DNA: TGTGCCAGCAGGGAAAGGGGGCTAAGCACAGATACGCAGTATTTT
clone size: .; D gene: .; J gene: TRBJ2-7; V gene: TRBV7-9; CDR3 protein: CASSLQGTHEQYF; CDR3 DNA: TGTGCCAGCAGTCTTCAGGGGACCCACGAGCAGTACTTC
clone size: few; D gene: .; J gene: TRBJ1-6; V gene: TRBV7-2; CDR3 protein: CASSLTELNRGSPLHF; CDR3 DNA: TGTGCCAGCAGCTTAACGGAGCTAAATAGGGGGTCACCCCTCCACTTT
clone size: few; D gene: .; J gene: TRBJ1-4; V gene: TRBV7-9; CDR3 protein: CASSLVIDATNEKLFF; CDR3 DNA: TGTGCCAGCAGCTTAGTTATTGATGCAACTAATGAAAAACTGTTTTTT